This T cell receptor beta chain was sequenced during a study of human T cells and chemical hapten exposure. Whole-study context: Researchers reported sensitizing a roughly 2 cm by roughly 2 cm upper inner arm skin site with 2% DPC. The patients, most of them female, presented with alopecia areata, totalis or universalis.

Study results and caveats: Relative to control repertoires, expanded TCRs gave rise to significantly more large CDR3 similarity clusters.

Time point: pre-sensitization, week 0. Treatment given: therapeutic diphenylcyclopropenone sensitization with weekly scalp DPC. This clonotype was seen repeatedly, ten times or more. The antigen is unknown. Individual cDNA molecules each carried unique molecular identifiers attached by the library. TCRdb re-analysed the RACE reads in MiXCR, keeping a single row per CDR3 protein. The sample records 300,000 to 400,000 distinct CDR3 sequences, 4% to 6% being singletons. CDR1 SGHTA and CDR2 FQGNSA come from the germline V gene. Deletions cut 0 bases from V and 8 bases from J, with 19 bases between. This CDR3 spans 17 amino acids.

This TCR came from a woman between 45 and 60 years old with alopecia areata. Some clones in this sample may be carry-over from other donors' samples. This chain joins TRBV7-2 and TRBJ1-4; D ambiguous. The specimen comprised whole blood, sampled in connection with sensitization to the hapten diphenylcyclopropenone (DPC). The CDR3 DNA follows: TGTGCCAGCAGCTTAGCATTGGTCGAGGGTATAGAGGAAAAACTGTTTTTT. It encodes CASSLALVEGIEEKLFF.